What follows is one TCR beta chain and its context. Its antigen is still unknown. TCRdb itself ran the RT-PCR reads through MiXCR, one entry per CDR3 protein. The profile shows some 800,000 distinct CDR3 sequences, roughly 20% of them singletons. The sample comes from a study of response to subunit inactivated influenza vaccine. Study results and limitations: Authors suggested each seasonal flu vaccination may recruit only limited numbers of new T cells.

J lost 0 bases, V lost 3 bases, and 0 bases had no gene match. Looked up from germline, CDR1 is DFQATT and CDR2 is SNEGSKA (reference sequence). The CDR3 is made up of 14 amino acids. The sequences come from PBMCs from blood, collected roughly 5 days after vaccination. The chain uses TRBV20-1 and TRBJ2-4, with 9 bases fitting TRBD2. The origin of this receptor is a man in his fifties or sixties who received an inactivated influenza vaccine. The CDR3 sequence is CSASSGGAKNIQYF. CDR3 nucleotides: TGCAGTGCTAGTAGCGGGGGAGCCAAAAACATTCAGTACTTC.